A single sample gave rise to the 18 T cell receptor beta chains below, sequenced in a study of PD-L1 blockade in urothelial cancer. The time point was: pretreatment peripheral blood. Repertoires were generated with immunoSEQ multiplex PCR, while TCRdb's copy carries only in-frame clones and drops some. The sample holds around 71,000 clones, about 82% seen once. The sequencing here drew on PBMCs, taken around atezolizumab (anti-PD-L1) treatment. These receptors were taken from a man aged 35-49 years with urothelial cancer.

This clone was counted a few times. The rearrangement uses TRBV11-2 and TRBJ1-1; D unresolved. The V end was cut by 6 bases, the J end by 5 bases, with 16 bases between. This CDR3 contains 14 residues. The germline V gene encodes CDR1 SGHAT and CDR2 FQNNGV. The CDR3 is CASSQSVRETEAFF. The DNA for the CDR3 is TGTGCCAGCAGTCAAAGTGTACGGGAAACTGAAGCTTTCTTT.

The V call is TRBV7-2, the J call TRBJ2-5; a weak D match, TRBD2 (6 bases). CDR1 and CDR2 from the germline V gene are SGHTA and FQGNSA. The CDR3 spans 16 residues. V was clipped by 4 bases and J by 5 bases, with 20 bases between them. CDR3 DNA: TGTGCCAGCAGCTCGCAGACGGCGGGATCACGGGAGACCCAGTACTTC. This encodes CASSSQTAGSRETQYF.

The chain employs TRBV18 and TRBJ2-1, with no clear D. Trimming took off 4 bases at V and 0 bases at J, with 13 bases between the two ends. The V gene's germline CDR1 is KGHSH and CDR2 LQKENI. This CDR3 is 16 amino acids long. CDR3 residues: CASSRVWRLSYNEQFF. In DNA, the CDR3 is TGTGCCAGCTCACGGGTCTGGCGGCTCTCCTACAATGAGCAGTTCTTC.

This chain joins TRBV29-1 and TRBJ1-2; 9 bases agree with TRBD1. V was pared by 3 bases and J by 7 bases, with 9 bases of the junction left unmatched. This CDR3 contains 14 residues. The germline CDR1 and CDR2 sequences are SQVTM and ANQGSEA. CDR3 DNA: TGCAGCGTTGAGGGACAGGGAGCCATCTCTGGCTACACCTTC. The encoded protein is CSVEGQGAISGYTF.

This clone occurred a few times. J is TRBJ2-1 and V is TRBV28; unclear D gene. The CDR3 spans 11 residues. V shed 4 bases and J shed 6 bases, with 4 bases lying between them. The V gene's germline CDR1 is MDHEN and CDR2 SYDVKM. CDR3 in amino acids: CASSSLNEQFF. The DNA of the CDR3 is TGTGCCAGCAGTTCTCTCAATGAGCAGTTCTTC. Variable domain in full (rest from reference TRBV28 and TRBJ2-1): DVKVTQSSRYLVKRTGEKVFLECVQDMDHENMFWYRQDPGLGLRLIYFSYDVKMKEKGDIPEGYSVSREKKERFSLILESASTNQTSMYLCASSSLNEQFFGPGTRLTVL.

This clone was seen only once. The rearrangement joins TRBV29-1 to TRBJ2-7; a weak D match, TRBD2 (6 bases). Trimming took 2 bases from V and 6 from J, leaving 14 bases between them. From germline, CDR1 is SQVTM and CDR2 ANQGSEA. This CDR3 is 13 amino acids long. The CDR3 loop reads CSVEYGGGSEQYF. The DNA for the CDR3 is TGCAGCGTTGAATATGGAGGAGGGTCCGAGCAGTACTTC.

This chain joins TRBV27 and TRBJ2-7, with 12 nucleotides matching TRBD2. Germline-derived CDR1 and CDR2 are MNHEY and SMNVEV (reference sequence). V trimming: 5 bases; J trimming: 7 bases; junction bases outside the gene matches: 6. There are 14 residues in the CDR3. The CDR3 bases are TGTGCCAGCAGTCCTAGCGGGAGGGCCAGGGAGCAGTACTTC. This gives the protein CASSPSGRAREQYF.

V gene TRBV15 combines with J gene TRBJ2-3; unclear D gene. Between the trimmed V and J ends, which lost 3 bases and 9 bases, there was a span of 13 bases. Germline V lookup: CDR1 LNHNV, CDR2 YYDKDF (reference sequence). The CDR3 length is 13 residues. The CDR3: CATSSPASRTQYF. The CDR3 nucleotides read TGTGCCACCAGCAGCCCCGCTTCCCGGACGCAGTATTTT. The whole variable domain, remainder taken from reference TRBV15 and TRBJ2-3, is DAMVIQNPRYQVTQFGKPVTLSCSQTLNHNVMYWYQQKSSQAPKLLFHYYDKDFNNEADTPDNFQSRRPNTSFCFLDIRSPGLGDTAMYLCATSSPASRTQYFGPGTRLTVL.

This chain connects TRBV7-3 to TRBJ2-3, with 8 bases identical to TRBD1. In germline, CDR1 is SGHTA, CDR2 FQGTGA. Trimming took 3 bases from V and 0 from J; bases not matched to a gene: 2. CDR3 length equals 15 residues. In DNA form, the CDR3 reads TGTGCCAGCAGCTTCCAGGGGGCTAGCACAGATACGCAGTATTTT. Amino acid sequence: CASSFQGASTDTQYF.

The chain joins TRBV5-4 to TRBJ2-1; a weak D match, TRBD2 (6 bases). The CDR3 totals 16 residues. The V end lost 0 bases, the J end lost 0 bases, and 10 bases lay between the germline ends. CDR1 is SGHNT and CDR2 is YYREEE in the germline V gene (reference sequence). CDR3 in DNA: TGTGCCAGCAGCTTGGGCGGGGCTAGCTCCTACAATGAGCAGTTCTTC. This sequence encodes CASSLGGASSYNEQFF. The full variable domain, with the rest looked up from reference TRBV5-4 and TRBJ2-1, is ETGVTQSPTHLIKTRGQQVTLRCSSQSGHNTVSWYQQALGQGPQFIFQYYREEENGRGNFPPRFSGLQFPNYSSELNVNALELDDSALYLCASSLGGASSYNEQFFGPGTRLTVL.

This clone was detected only a few times. The chain employs TRBV2 and TRBJ2-2; perhaps TRBD1 as D (5 bases). There are 14 residues in the CDR3. Trimming took off 6 bases at V and 3 bases at J, with 11 bases between the two ends. CDR1 is SNHLY and CDR2 is FYNNEI in the germline V gene. Here the CDR3 reads CASRKGQYTGELFF. The CDR3 coding sequence is TGTGCCAGCAGGAAGGGGCAGTACACCGGGGAGCTGTTTTTT.

This chain uses TRBV18 with TRBJ1-1; no clear D gene. The CDR3 consists of 11 residues. Germline-derived CDR1 and CDR2 are KGHSH and LQKENI. V was clipped by 6 bases and J by 6 bases, with 8 bases between them. In DNA form, the CDR3 reads TGTGCCAGCTCCCGTCAGGCTGAAGCTTTCTTT. The encoded protein is CASSRQAEAFF.

Note on this clone: One junction end does not reproduce the germline sequence, and a read error may be involved. The V gene is TRBV7-7, the J gene TRBJ1-1, with no clear D. CDR1 and CDR2 from the germline V gene are SSHAT and FNYEAQ (reference sequence). The CDR3 is made up of 13 amino acids. The CDR3 sequence: CASSLSLQSEAFF. In DNA, the CDR3 is TGTGCTAGCAGCTTAAGTCTACAGTCGGAAGCTTTCTTT.

The CDR3 loop reads CASSSPEVGGRSIGYTF. For the CDR3, the DNA is TGTGCCAGCAGCTCCCCCGAGGTCGGGGGGCGGTCAATTGGCTACACCTTC. The chain has TRBV7-3 and TRBJ1-2; weak D call: TRBD1 (6 bases). CDR3 length: 17 amino acids. V gave up 4 bases and J gave up 7 bases, with 25 bases separating them. Germline V CDR1 and CDR2: SGHTA, FQGTGA.

The chain couples TRBV29-1 to TRBJ2-3; D is unclear. The germline V gene encodes CDR1 SQVTM and CDR2 ANQGSEA. This CDR3 contains 14 residues. V lost 6 bases, J lost 0 bases, and 13 bases lay in between. This CDR3 reads CSVPEASSTDTQYF. The DNA of the CDR3 is TGCAGCGTCCCCGAGGCCTCTAGCACAGATACGCAGTATTTT.

This chain uses TRBV19 with TRBJ2-7; D is undetermined. Between the trimmed V and J ends, which lost 5 bases and 4 bases, there was a span of 15 bases. Looked up from germline, CDR1 is LNHDA and CDR2 is SQIVND (reference sequence). The CDR3 loop spans 14 amino acids. The CDR3 here is CASSPAASGYEQYF. The CDR3 DNA is TGTGCCAGTAGTCCGGCGGCCTCGGGTTACGAGCAGTACTTC.

This rearrangement joins TRBV28 to TRBJ2-7, with TRBD1 matching 11 bases. The CDR3 is made up of 14 amino acids. The germline gives CDR1 MDHEN, CDR2 SYDVKM. V lost 6 bases to trimming and J lost 6 bases; unmatched junction nucleotides: 7. The CDR3 sequence: CASSVGTGGSEQYF. DNA of the CDR3: TGTGCCAGCAGCGTCGGGACAGGGGGATCCGAGCAGTACTTC.

This rearrangement joins TRBV7-9 to TRBJ2-7; 9 nucleotides line up with TRBD1. The CDR3 is 15 residues long. The germline V gene encodes CDR1 SEHNR and CDR2 FQNEAQ (reference sequence). The ends lost 3 bases at V and 5 bases at J; junction bases unmatched: 8. The CDR3 loop is CASSFGGQGRNEQYF. The CDR3 DNA reads TGTGCCAGCAGCTTTGGAGGACAGGGGAGGAACGAGCAGTACTTC. The variable domain in full, with the rest retrieved from reference TRBV7-9 and TRBJ2-7, is DTGVSQNPRHKITKRGQNVTFRCDPISEHNRLYWYRQTLGQGPEFLTYFQNEAQLEKSRLLSDRFSAERPKGSFSTLEIQRTEQGDSAMYLCASSFGGQGRNEQYFGPGTRLTVT.